A single count supports the clone carrying this T cell receptor beta chain. What it binds is unknown. Profiled with immunoSEQ multiplex PCR; TCRdb holds only in-frame clones, not every one. The table shows approximately 7,800 clones, with around 80% occurring only once. This sample stems from a study of chemoradiotherapy in HPV16-positive cancers. Study-level background: Candidate HPV-specific clones and shared TCR motifs came from a couple of HPV16-positive patients.

Trimming pared 2 bases from V and 7 bases from J, leaving 10 bases between. There are 12 residues in the CDR3. Germline V gene data show CDR1 as SGHRS and CDR2 as YFSETQ. Broader study findings: Candidate HPV-specific clones and E7-related TCR motifs grew in tumor during treatment. The functional HPV-specific definition rests on just a couple of HPV16-positive patients.

The V call is TRBV5-1, the J call TRBJ2-7; D is perhaps TRBD2 (5 bases). The sample was taken from a patient who underwent chemoradiotherapy. The clonotype was recovered from a human donor with HPV-associated anogenital cancer. The CDR3 reads CASSLPPGEQYF. The CDR3 region has the DNA TGCGCCAGCAGCTTACCCCCGGGGGAGCAGTACTTC.